This T cell receptor beta chain was captured by sequencing in a study of blood T cell repertoires in COVID-19. Study-wide background: The United States, Italy and Spain supplied acute and convalescent COVID-19 samples. The analysed material was cDNA or gDNA that came from T cells, B-cell-depleted T cells, or PBMCs.

Followed over time, Seattle patients had been enrolled while infection was active. In the original processing: Amplified reference gene primers provided the basis for estimating nucleated cell counts. Generated by immunoSEQ multiplex PCR, the TCRdb table keeps only in-frame clones and is missing some. V and J calls and clone size are copied from that table; D and trimming were computed from the DNA. The sample shows 330,000 or so clones, about 91% of them seen only once. CDR1 SGHRS and CDR2 YFSETQ come from the germline V gene. V shed 0 bases, J shed 2 bases, and the junction held 12 bases outside the gene matches. This CDR3 has 18 amino acids.

The gene calls are TRBV5-1 and TRBJ2-7, with 9 bases identical to TRBD2. The clonotype comes from a young man with COVID-19, enrolled during active disease. The sample was peripheral blood. The CDR3 protein is CASSLARLAGEIAYEQYF. DNA for the CDR3: TGCGCCAGCAGCTTGGCCCGTTTAGCGGGAGAAATCGCCTACGAGCAGTACTTC.